This T cell receptor beta chain was sequenced for a study of blood T cell repertoires in COVID-19. Clones were read by immunoSEQ multiplex PCR, and TCRdb kept only the in-frame ones, dropping some. The sample has 190,000 or so clones, 70% to 90% seen once; the top ten hold 9.8%. Germline V gene lookup returns CDR1 SEHNR and CDR2 FQNEAQ (reference sequence). This CDR3 is 15 amino acids long. The ends lost 6 bases at V and 4 bases at J; junction bases unmatched: 3. J is TRBJ2-3 and V is TRBV7-9; 14 bases agree with TRBD2. This TCR came from a woman of 80 years or more with acute or convalescent COVID-19. The sequencing sample was made of peripheral blood. The CDR3 DNA reads as TGTGCCAGCAGTCGGACTAGCGGGGGGCCAGATACGCAGTATTTT. Its protein is CASSRTSGGPDTQYF.